Listed below are T cell receptor beta chains from one sample, sequenced in a study of T cell repertoires in cytomegalovirus infection. TCRdb redid the calling of the reads with MiXCR, one entry per CDR3 protein. The profile covers around 450,000 distinct CDR3 sequences, with roughly 31% appearing a single time and roughly 13% taken by the ten largest. Sequences were obtained from PBMCs. These receptors all come from a human donor in good health (CMV status not recorded). Some clones in this sample may be carry-over from other donors' samples. Each CDR3 is given with its conserved first and last residue. The order of the fields is J gene, D gene, V gene, CDR3 protein. The D gene is left open where the match is weak.

J: TRBJ1-2
D: NA
V: TRBV6-8
CDR3: CASSYSKGRAGYTF

J: TRBJ2-2
D: NA
V: TRBV7-7
CDR3: CASSPRLETGELFF

J: TRBJ2-2
D: NA
V: TRBV7-8
CDR3: CASSLTGNTGELFF

J: TRBJ2-5
D: NA
V: TRBV6-6
CDR3: CARSPTVVRVRQETQYF

J: TRBJ2-5
D: NA
V: TRBV5-6
CDR3: CASRFGHGPQENQYF

J: TRBJ1-4
D: TRBD1
V: TRBV4-1
CDR3: CASSQDGTVNEKLFF

J: TRBJ1-1
D: NA
V: TRBV6-2/TRBV6-3
CDR3: CASTQNTEAFF

J: TRBJ2-1
D: NA
V: TRBV7-9
CDR3: CASSLGLNVYNEQFF

J: TRBJ2-1
D: TRBD2
V: TRBV4-1
CDR3: CASSQELAGGPGEQFF

J: TRBJ1-5
D: TRBD1
V: TRBV6-1
CDR3: CASSERQGLNQPQHF

J: TRBJ2-7
D: NA
V: TRBV3-1
CDR3: CASSRAGEQYF

J: TRBJ2-3
D: TRBD2
V: TRBV11-2
CDR3: CASSMGLPDTDTQYF

J: TRBJ1-1
D: TRBD1
V: TRBV18
CDR3: CASSPTQGRLNTEAFF

J: TRBJ2-7
D: NA
V: TRBV11-2
CDR3: CASSSLGTQKAYEQYF

J: TRBJ1-2
D: NA
V: TRBV19
CDR3: CATEPGTLF

J: TRBJ2-1
D: NA
V: TRBV7-4
CDR3: CASSPTGGKYNEQFF

J: TRBJ1-3
D: TRBD1
V: TRBV11-2
CDR3: CASSLNGQGGNTIYF

J: TRBJ2-7
D: NA
V: TRBV12-3/TRBV12-4
CDR3: CASTSTPGVGEQYF

J: TRBJ2-5
D: TRBD2
V: TRBV25-1
CDR3: CASSVSGGTVETQYF

J: TRBJ2-3
D: TRBD2
V: TRBV4-1
CDR3: CASSPRLAGGSTDTQYF

J: TRBJ1-2
D: NA
V: TRBV19
CDR3: CASSNSAGSGIYGYTF

J: TRBJ2-1
D: TRBD2
V: TRBV5-6
CDR3: CASSLTSGGAIKEQFF

J: TRBJ1-1
D: TRBD1
V: TRBV7-2
CDR3: CASSIGTVTEAFF

J: TRBJ2-1
D: TRBD2
V: TRBV24-1
CDR3: CATSDRSSGPRDEQFF

J: TRBJ1-2
D: NA
V: TRBV4-1
CDR3: CASSQESRAAANYGYTF

J: TRBJ1-1
D: NA
V: TRBV7-9
CDR3: CACPRGMGNNTEAFF

J: TRBJ1-6
D: NA
V: TRBV4-1
CDR3: CASIQADPSSYNSPLHF

J: TRBJ2-5
D: NA
V: TRBV11-1
CDR3: CASSLEQKETQYF

J: TRBJ2-1
D: NA
V: TRBV11-2
CDR3: CASSLAGRCLYNDQFF

J: TRBJ2-3
D: TRBD2
V: TRBV14
CDR3: CASSQVTGLATDTQYF

J: TRBJ2-1
D: NA
V: TRBV7-6
CDR3: CASSSTGRNEQFF

J: TRBJ2-7
D: TRBD1
V: TRBV12-3/TRBV12-4
CDR3: CASSPGTVVEQYF

J: TRBJ2-7
D: NA
V: TRBV20-1
CDR3: CSAAGPSYEQYF

J: TRBJ1-4
D: NA
V: TRBV4-1
CDR3: CASSPRQVPNEKLFF

J: TRBJ2-7
D: NA
V: TRBV20-1
CDR3: CSAARHPSYEQYF

J: TRBJ2-1
D: TRBD2
V: TRBV28
CDR3: CASRAGLAGINEQFF

J: TRBJ2-1
D: NA
V: TRBV3-1
CDR3: CASSQVGLRARNEQFF

J: TRBJ1-1
D: TRBD1
V: TRBV25-1
CDR3: CAGQGPNTEAFF

J: TRBJ2-1
D: NA
V: TRBV11-2
CDR3: CASSLDSGSYNEQFF

J: TRBJ1-6
D: NA
V: TRBV28
CDR3: CASSLTVGSPLHF

J: TRBJ2-7
D: TRBD1
V: TRBV12-3/TRBV12-4
CDR3: CASSLRQGKDEQYF

J: TRBJ1-3
D: NA
V: TRBV7-9
CDR3: CASSGDGSGNTIYF

J: TRBJ2-1
D: TRBD2
V: TRBV6-5
CDR3: CASSYLAGDYNEQFF

J: TRBJ1-2
D: NA
V: TRBV25-1
CDR3: CASIELNTAYGYTF

J: TRBJ1-2
D: NA
V: TRBV14
CDR3: CASSHASGTEVYGYTF

J: TRBJ2-5
D: TRBD1
V: TRBV7-2
CDR3: CASSIGTAFQETQYF

J: TRBJ1-6
D: NA
V: TRBV7-6
CDR3: CASSPPTAIVISPLHF

J: TRBJ2-5
D: NA
V: TRBV3-1
CDR3: CASSQGLTSIGETQYF